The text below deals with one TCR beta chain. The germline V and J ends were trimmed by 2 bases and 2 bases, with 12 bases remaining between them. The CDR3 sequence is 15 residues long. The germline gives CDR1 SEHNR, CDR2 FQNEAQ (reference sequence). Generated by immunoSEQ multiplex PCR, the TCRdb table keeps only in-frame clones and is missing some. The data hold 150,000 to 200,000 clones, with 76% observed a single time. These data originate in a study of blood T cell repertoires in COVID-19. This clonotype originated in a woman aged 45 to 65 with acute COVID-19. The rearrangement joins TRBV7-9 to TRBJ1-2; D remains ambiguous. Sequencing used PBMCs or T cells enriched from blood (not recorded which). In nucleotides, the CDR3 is TGTGCCAGCAGCTTACGGGGTGACGGCAACTATGGCTACACCTTC. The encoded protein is CASSLRGDGNYGYTF.